The T cell receptor (beta chain) described here comes from a study of blood T cell repertoires in COVID-19. Overall study context: Sites across the United States, Italy and Spain contributed samples from acute and convalescent COVID-19. Sample material is recorded as cDNA or gDNA derived from T cells, B-cell-depleted T cells, or PBMCs.

Libraries were prepared by immunoSEQ multiplex PCR; TCRdb keeps only in-frame clonotypes and omits some of them. The sample lists about 80,000 clones; 76% were seen once. CDR3 length: 15 amino acids. The germline V gene has CDR1 SEHNR and CDR2 FQNEAQ (reference sequence). Trimming stripped 5 bases from V and 9 bases from J, with 17 bases between. This clone was recorded a few times. V usage is TRBV7-9 and J usage is TRBJ1-6, with D possibly TRBD1 on 5 matching bases. Sequencing was performed on peripheral blood. The TCR comes from a man aged 65 to 79 with active or convalescent COVID-19. CDR3 coding DNA: TGTGCCAGCAGCACACAAGCCCCGGGGGTTTCACCCCTCCACTTT. The encoded protein is CASSTQAPGVSPLHF.